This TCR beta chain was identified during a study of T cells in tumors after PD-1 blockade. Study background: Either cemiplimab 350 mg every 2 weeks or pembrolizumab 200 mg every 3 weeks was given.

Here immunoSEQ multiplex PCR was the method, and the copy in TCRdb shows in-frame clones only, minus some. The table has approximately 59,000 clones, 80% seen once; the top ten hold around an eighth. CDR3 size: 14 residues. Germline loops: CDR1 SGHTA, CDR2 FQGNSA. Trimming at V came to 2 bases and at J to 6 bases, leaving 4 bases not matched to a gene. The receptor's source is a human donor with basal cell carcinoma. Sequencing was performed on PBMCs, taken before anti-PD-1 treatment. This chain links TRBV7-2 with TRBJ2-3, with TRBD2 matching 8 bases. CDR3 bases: TGTGCCAGCAGCTTATGGCTAGCGGGCGATACGCAGTATTTT. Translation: CASSLWLAGDTQYF.